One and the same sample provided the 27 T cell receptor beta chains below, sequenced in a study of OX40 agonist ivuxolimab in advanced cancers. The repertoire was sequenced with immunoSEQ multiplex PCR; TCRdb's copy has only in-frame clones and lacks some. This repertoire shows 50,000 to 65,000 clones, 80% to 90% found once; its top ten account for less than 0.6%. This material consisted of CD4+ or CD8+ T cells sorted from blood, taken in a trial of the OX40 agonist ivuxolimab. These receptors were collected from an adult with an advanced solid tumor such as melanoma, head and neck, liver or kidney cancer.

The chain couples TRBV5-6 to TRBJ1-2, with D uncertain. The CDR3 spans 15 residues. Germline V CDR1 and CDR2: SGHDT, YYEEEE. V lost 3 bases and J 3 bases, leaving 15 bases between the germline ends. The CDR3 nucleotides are TGTGCCAGCAGCTCGGTCCCCGCGCCGGACTATGGCTACACCTTC. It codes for CASSSVPAPDYGYTF.

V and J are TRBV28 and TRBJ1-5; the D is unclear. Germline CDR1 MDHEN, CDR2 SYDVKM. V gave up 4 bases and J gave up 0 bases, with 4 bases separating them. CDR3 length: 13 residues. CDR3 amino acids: CASSSASNQPQHF. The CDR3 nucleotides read TGTGCCAGCAGTTCCGCTAGCAATCAGCCCCAGCATTTT.

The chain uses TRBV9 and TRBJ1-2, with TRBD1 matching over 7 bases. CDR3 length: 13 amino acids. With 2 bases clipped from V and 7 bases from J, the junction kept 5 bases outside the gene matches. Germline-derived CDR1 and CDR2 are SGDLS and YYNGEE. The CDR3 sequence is CASSVWAGGGYTF. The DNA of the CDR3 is TGTGCCAGCAGCGTCTGGGCAGGGGGTGGCTACACCTTC.

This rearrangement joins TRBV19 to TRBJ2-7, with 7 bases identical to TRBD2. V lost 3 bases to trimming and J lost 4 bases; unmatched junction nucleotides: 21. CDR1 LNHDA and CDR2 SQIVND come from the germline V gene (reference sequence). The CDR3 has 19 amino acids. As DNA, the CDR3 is TGTGCCAGTAGTATTAAAGCTAGCGGAGGACACAGCGCAGCGTACGAGCAGTACTTC. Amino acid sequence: CASSIKASGGHSAAYEQYF.

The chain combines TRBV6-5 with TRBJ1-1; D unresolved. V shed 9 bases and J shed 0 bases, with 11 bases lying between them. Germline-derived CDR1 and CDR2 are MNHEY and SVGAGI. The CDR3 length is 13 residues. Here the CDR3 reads CASKRSMNTEAFF. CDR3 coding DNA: TGTGCCAGTAAGAGAAGTATGAACACTGAAGCTTTCTTT.

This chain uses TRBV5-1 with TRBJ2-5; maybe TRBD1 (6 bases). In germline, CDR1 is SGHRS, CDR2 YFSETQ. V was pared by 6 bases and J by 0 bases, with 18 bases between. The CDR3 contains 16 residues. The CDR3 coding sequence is TGCGCCAGCACTGGACAGACCAAACTGCACCAAGAGACCCAGTACTTC. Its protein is CASTGQTKLHQETQYF.

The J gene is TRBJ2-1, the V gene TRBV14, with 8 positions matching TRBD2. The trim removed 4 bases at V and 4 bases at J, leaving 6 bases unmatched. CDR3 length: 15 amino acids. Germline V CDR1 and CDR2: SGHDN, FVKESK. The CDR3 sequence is CASSLTSGPYNEQFF. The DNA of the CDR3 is TGTGCCAGCAGCCTAACTAGCGGACCTTACAATGAGCAGTTCTTC.

In nucleotides, the CDR3 is TGTGCCACCAGCAGAGGCCCCCAGGGAATCCTGAACACTGAAGCTTTCTTT. Its protein product is CATSRGPQGILNTEAFF. The V and J genes are TRBV15 and TRBJ1-1, with a possible D match to TRBD1 (5 bases). This CDR3 contains 17 residues. Looked up from germline, CDR1 is LNHNV and CDR2 is YYDKDF (reference sequence). Trimming took 1 base from V and 0 from J, leaving 15 bases between them.

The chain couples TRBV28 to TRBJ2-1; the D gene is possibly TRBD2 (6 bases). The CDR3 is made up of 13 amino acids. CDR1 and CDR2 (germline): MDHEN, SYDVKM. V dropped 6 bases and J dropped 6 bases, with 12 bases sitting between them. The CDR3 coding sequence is TGTGCCAGCAGGATGACTAGTGGCAATGAGCAGTTCTTC. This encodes CASRMTSGNEQFF.

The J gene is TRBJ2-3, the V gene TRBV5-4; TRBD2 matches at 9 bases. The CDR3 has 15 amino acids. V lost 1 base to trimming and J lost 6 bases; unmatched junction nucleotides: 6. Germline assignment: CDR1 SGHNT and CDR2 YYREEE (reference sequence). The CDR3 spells CASSLRIAGADTQYF. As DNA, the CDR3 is TGTGCCAGCAGCTTGAGGATAGCGGGAGCGGATACGCAGTATTTT.

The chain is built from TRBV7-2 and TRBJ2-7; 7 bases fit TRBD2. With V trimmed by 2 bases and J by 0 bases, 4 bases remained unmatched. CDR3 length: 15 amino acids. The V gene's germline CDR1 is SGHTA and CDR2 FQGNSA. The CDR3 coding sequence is TGTGCCAGCAGCTTAAAGGGCGGGAGCTCCTACGAGCAGTACTTC. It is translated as CASSLKGGSSYEQYF.

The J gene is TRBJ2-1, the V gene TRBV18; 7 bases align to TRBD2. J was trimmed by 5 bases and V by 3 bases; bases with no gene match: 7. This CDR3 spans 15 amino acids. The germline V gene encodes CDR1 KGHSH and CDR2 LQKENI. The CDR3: CASSPPSGTNNEQFF. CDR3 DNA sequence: TGTGCCAGCTCACCTCCGAGCGGGACCAACAATGAGCAGTTCTTC.

In nucleotides, the CDR3 is TGTGCCAGCAGCCCCCGGCAGGGGGCCGAGCAGTACTTC. Its protein is CASSPRQGAEQYF. The rearrangement uses TRBV7-2 and TRBJ2-7, with 8 bases that match TRBD1. CDR1 and CDR2 from the germline V gene are SGHTA and FQGNSA. The CDR3 runs to 13 residues. The V segment lost 5 bases and the J segment 6 bases; nucleotides outside the gene matches: 6.

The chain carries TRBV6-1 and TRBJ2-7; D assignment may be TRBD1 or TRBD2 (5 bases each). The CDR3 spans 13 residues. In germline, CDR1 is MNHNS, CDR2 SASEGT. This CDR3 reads CVIWGSGYDEQYF. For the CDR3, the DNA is TGTGTCATATGGGGGAGTGGGTACGACGAGCAGTACTTC.

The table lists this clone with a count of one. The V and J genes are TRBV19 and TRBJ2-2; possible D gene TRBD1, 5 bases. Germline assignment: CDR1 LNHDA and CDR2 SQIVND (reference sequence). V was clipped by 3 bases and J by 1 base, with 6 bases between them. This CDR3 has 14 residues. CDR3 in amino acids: CASSIQGNTGELFF. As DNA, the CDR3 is TGTGCCAGTAGTATCCAGGGGAACACCGGGGAGCTGTTTTTT. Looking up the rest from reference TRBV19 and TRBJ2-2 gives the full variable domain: DGGITQSPKYLFRKEGQNVTLSCEQNLNHDAMYWYRQDPGQGLRLIYYSQIVNDFQKGDIAEGYSVSREKKESFPLTVTSAQKNPTAFYLCASSIQGNTGELFFGEGSRLTVL.

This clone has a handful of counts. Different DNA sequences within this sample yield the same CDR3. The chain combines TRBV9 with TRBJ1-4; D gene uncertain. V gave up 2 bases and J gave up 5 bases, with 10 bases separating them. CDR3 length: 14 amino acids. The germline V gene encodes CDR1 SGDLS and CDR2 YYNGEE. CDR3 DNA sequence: TGTGCCAGCAGCGTCGGGGTCCAGAATGAAAAACTGTTTTTT. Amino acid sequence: CASSVGVQNEKLFF.

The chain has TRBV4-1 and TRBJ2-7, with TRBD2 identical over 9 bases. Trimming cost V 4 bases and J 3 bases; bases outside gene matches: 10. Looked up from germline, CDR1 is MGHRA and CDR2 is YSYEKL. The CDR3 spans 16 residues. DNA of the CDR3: TGCGCCAGCAGCCTCACGCAGACTAGCGGTAACTACGAGCAGTACTTC. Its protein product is CASSLTQTSGNYEQYF.

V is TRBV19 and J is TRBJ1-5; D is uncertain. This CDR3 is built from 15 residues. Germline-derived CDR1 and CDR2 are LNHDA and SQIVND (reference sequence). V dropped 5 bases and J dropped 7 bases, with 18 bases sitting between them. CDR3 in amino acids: CASSWPKGVRQPQHF. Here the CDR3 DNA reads TGTGCCAGTAGTTGGCCCAAGGGCGTACGACAGCCCCAGCATTTT. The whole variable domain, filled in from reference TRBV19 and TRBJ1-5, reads DGGITQSPKYLFRKEGQNVTLSCEQNLNHDAMYWYRQDPGQGLRLIYYSQIVNDFQKGDIAEGYSVSREKKESFPLTVTSAQKNPTAFYLCASSWPKGVRQPQHFGDGTRLSIL.

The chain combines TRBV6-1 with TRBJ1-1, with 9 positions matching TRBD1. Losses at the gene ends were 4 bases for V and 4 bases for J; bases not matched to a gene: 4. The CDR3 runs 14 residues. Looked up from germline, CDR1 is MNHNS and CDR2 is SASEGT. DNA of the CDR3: TGTGCCAGCAGTGGTATGGACAGGGGCACTGAAGCTTTCTTT. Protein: CASSGMDRGTEAFF.

This CDR3 is CASSDRSGPSYEQYF. DNA of the CDR3: TGTGCCAGTAGTGATCGTAGCGGACCATCCTACGAGCAGTACTTC. J is TRBJ2-7 and V is TRBV19; D possibly corresponds to TRBD2 (6 bases). The CDR3 is 15 residues long. Trimming pared 5 bases from V and 1 base from J, leaving 15 bases between. Germline V gene data show CDR1 as LNHDA and CDR2 as SQIVND (reference sequence).

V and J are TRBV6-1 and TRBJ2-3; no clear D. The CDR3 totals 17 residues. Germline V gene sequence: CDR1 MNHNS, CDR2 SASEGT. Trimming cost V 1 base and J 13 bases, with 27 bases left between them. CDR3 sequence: CASSEEGLVIVAAPEYF. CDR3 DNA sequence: TGTGCCAGCAGTGAAGAAGGTCTTGTTATCGTAGCAGCTCCCGAGTATTTT.

CDR3 sequence reads: CSARGDGELFF. DNA of the CDR3: TGCAGTGCTAGAGGGGACGGGGAGCTGTTTTTT. The chain is built from TRBV20-1 and TRBJ2-2; D is uncertain. The CDR3 is made up of 11 amino acids. Germline-derived CDR1 and CDR2 are DFQATT and SNEGSKA (reference sequence). V was shortened by 1 base and J by 7 bases, with 4 bases between the two germline ends.

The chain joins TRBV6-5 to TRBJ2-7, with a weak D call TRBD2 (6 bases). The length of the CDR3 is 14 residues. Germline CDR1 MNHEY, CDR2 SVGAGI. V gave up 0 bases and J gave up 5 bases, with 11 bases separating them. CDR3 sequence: CASSYSRAGHEQYF. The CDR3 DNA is TGTGCCAGCAGTTACTCGAGGGCGGGGCACGAGCAGTACTTC.

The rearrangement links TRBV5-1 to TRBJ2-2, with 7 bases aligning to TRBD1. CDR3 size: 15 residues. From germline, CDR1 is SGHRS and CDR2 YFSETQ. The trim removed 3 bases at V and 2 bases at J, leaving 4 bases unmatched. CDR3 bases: TGCGCCAGCAGCTCGGGACAGACAAACACCGGGGAGCTGTTTTTT. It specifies CASSSGQTNTGELFF.

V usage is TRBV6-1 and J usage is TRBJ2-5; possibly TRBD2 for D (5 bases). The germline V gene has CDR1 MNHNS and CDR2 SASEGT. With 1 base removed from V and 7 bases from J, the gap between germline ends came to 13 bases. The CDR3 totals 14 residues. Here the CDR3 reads CASSEGTPLATQYF. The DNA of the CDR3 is TGTGCCAGCAGTGAAGGGACTCCTCTTGCGACCCAGTACTTC.

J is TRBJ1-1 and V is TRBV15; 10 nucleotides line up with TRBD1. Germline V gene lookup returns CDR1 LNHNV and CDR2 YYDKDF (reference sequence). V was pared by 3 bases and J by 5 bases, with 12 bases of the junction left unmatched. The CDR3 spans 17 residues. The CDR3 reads CATSRGVEGTGVTEAFF. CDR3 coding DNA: TGTGCCACCAGCAGGGGAGTTGAGGGGACAGGGGTTACTGAAGCTTTCTTT.

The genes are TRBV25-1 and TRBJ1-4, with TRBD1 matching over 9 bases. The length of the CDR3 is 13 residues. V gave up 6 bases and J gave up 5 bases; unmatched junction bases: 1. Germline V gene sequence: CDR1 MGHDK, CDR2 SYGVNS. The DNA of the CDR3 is TGTGCCAGCAGGGGACAGGGAAATGAAAAACTGTTTTTT. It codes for CASRGQGNEKLFF.